What follows are 23 T cell receptor beta chains derived from one specimen sequenced in a study of PD-1 blockade in mismatch repair-deficient tumors. Clones were sequenced by immunoSEQ multiplex PCR, and TCRdb holds only the in-frame ones, with some missing. Seen here are 30,000 to 40,000 clones, more than 75% observed once, and the top ten hold roughly 3.9%. The sample consisted of peripheral blood, taken about 81 weeks after starting pembrolizumab. These receptors all stem from an adult with mismatch repair-deficient cancer.

This chain joins TRBV7-7 and TRBJ2-1; 7 positions match TRBD2. Germline V gene data show CDR1 as SSHAT and CDR2 as FNYEAQ (reference sequence). The ends lost 10 bases at V and 9 bases at J; junction bases unmatched: 12. This CDR3 region has 13 residues. The CDR3 spells CATARGSNSEQFF. CDR3 coding DNA: TGTGCCACCGCTCGCGGGAGTAACTCTGAGCAGTTCTTC.

The sample holds one count of this clone. V and J are TRBV7-9 and TRBJ2-7, with 7 bases lining up with TRBD1. This CDR3 is built from 14 residues. Per germline, CDR1 SEHNR and CDR2 FQNEAQ (reference sequence). Trimming took 5 bases from V and 2 from J; bases not matched to a gene: 6. DNA of the CDR3: TGTGCCAGCAGCCCTGGGACAGCCACCTACGAGCAGTACTTC. The encoded protein is CASSPGTATYEQYF.

J is TRBJ1-3 and V is TRBV7-9; D unresolved. The length of the CDR3 is 15 residues. V dropped 0 bases and J dropped 2 bases, with 8 bases sitting between them. CDR1 is SEHNR and CDR2 is FQNEAQ in the germline V gene (reference sequence). The CDR3 loop is CASSLAGNAGNTIYF. The DNA of the CDR3 is TGTGCCAGCAGCTTAGCAGGGAACGCTGGAAACACCATATATTTT.

This chain joins TRBV4-2 and TRBJ2-3, with no clear D. The CDR3 covers 15 residues. V gave up 0 bases and J gave up 4 bases, with 11 bases separating them. Looked up from germline, CDR1 is LGHNA and CDR2 is YNFKEQ. DNA for the CDR3: TGTGCCAGCAGCCAAGATGGGCAGTCCCCAGATACGCAGTATTTT. It specifies CASSQDGQSPDTQYF.

The sample holds one count of this clone. The chain is built from TRBV19 and TRBJ2-3; D is unresolved. Trimming pared 6 bases from V and 2 bases from J, leaving 9 bases between. The CDR3 is 13 residues long. Germline V gives CDR1 LNHDA, CDR2 SQIVND (reference sequence). The CDR3 DNA reads as TGTGCCAGTAGCCCGCAGGCCACAGATACGCAGTATTTT. Translating gives CASSPQATDTQYF. Filled out from reference TRBV19 and TRBJ2-3, the complete variable domain reads DGGITQSPKYLFRKEGQNVTLSCEQNLNHDAMYWYRQDPGQGLRLIYYSQIVNDFQKGDIAEGYSVSREKKESFPLTVTSAQKNPTAFYLCASSPQATDTQYFGPGTRLTVL.

This chain connects TRBV27 to TRBJ1-1; 7 bases are a match to TRBD1. J gave up 1 base and V 5 bases, and 10 bases lay outside the gene matches. The CDR3 extends over 16 amino acids. Germline V gives CDR1 MNHEY, CDR2 SMNVEV (reference sequence). The CDR3 loop is CASSKAGDRANTEAFF. The CDR3 DNA reads TGTGCCAGCAGTAAAGCGGGGGACAGAGCGAACACTGAAGCTTTCTTT.

This rearrangement joins TRBV19 to TRBJ2-7, with 9 bases that match TRBD1. CDR1 is LNHDA and CDR2 is SQIVND in the germline V gene (reference sequence). This CDR3 region has 14 residues. The J segment lost 5 bases and the V segment lost 5 bases, leaving 7 bases of the junction unmatched. The CDR3 reads CASSVGTGIHEQYF. DNA for the CDR3: TGTGCCAGTAGTGTCGGGACAGGGATCCACGAGCAGTACTTC.

V usage is TRBV25-1 and J usage is TRBJ2-7; TRBD1 matches 7 bases. The trim removed 2 bases at V and 2 bases at J, leaving 6 bases unmatched. The CDR3 runs 15 residues. Germline V CDR1 and CDR2: MGHDK, SYGVNS. The CDR3 protein is CASSETGDRTYEQYF. The CDR3 DNA is TGTGCCAGCAGTGAAACCGGGGACAGAACCTACGAGCAGTACTTC.

The chain joins TRBV11-3 to TRBJ2-1; TRBD2 matches at 11 bases. This CDR3 is 14 amino acids long. The germline CDR1 and CDR2 sequences are SGHNT and YENEEA. Germline trimming cut 5 bases from V and 10 bases from J; bases unmatched to any gene: 7. The CDR3 nucleotides are TGTGCCAGCAGCCCACTTGGGACTAGCGGAGAGCAGTTCTTC. Translating gives CASSPLGTSGEQFF.

In nucleotides, the CDR3 is TGTGCCAGCAGCTTAGCGGTCTCTGGGGCCAACGTCCTGACTTTC. It codes for CASSLAVSGANVLTF. V gene TRBV7-9 combines with J gene TRBJ2-6; D is unclear. Trimming stripped 0 bases from V and 0 bases from J, with 3 bases between. CDR3 length equals 15 residues. The V gene's germline CDR1 is SEHNR and CDR2 FQNEAQ (reference sequence).

CDR3 in amino acids: CASSVSYSMNTEAFF. DNA for the CDR3: TGTGCCAGCAGCGTATCGTATTCCATGAACACTGAAGCTTTCTTT. The chain couples TRBV9 to TRBJ1-1; no clear D. The CDR3 is 15 amino acids. V was pared by 1 base and J by 0 bases, with 10 bases between. CDR1 and CDR2 from the germline V gene are SGDLS and YYNGEE.

There are a few counts of this clone. The V call is TRBV20-1, the J call TRBJ2-7, with D unclear. Trimming took off 3 bases at V and 4 bases at J, with 7 bases between the two ends. The V gene's germline CDR1 is DFQATT and CDR2 SNEGSKA (reference sequence). The CDR3 runs to 11 residues. The chain's CDR3 is CSARVGYEQYF. The CDR3 bases are TGCAGTGCTAGGGTCGGATACGAGCAGTACTTC.

The V call is TRBV5-1, the J call TRBJ2-3; a weak D match, TRBD2 (6 bases). V lost 4 bases and J lost 2, with 14 bases in between. Germline V gene sequence: CDR1 SGHRS, CDR2 YFSETQ. The CDR3 has 15 residues. The CDR3 bases are TGCGCCAGCAGCGTGGGACTCCGCTCCACAGATACGCAGTATTTT. Translation gives CASSVGLRSTDTQYF.

The V and J genes are TRBV4-3 and TRBJ2-7; D is undetermined. V lost 0 bases and J lost 5, with 8 bases in between. The CDR3 length is 13 residues. Looked up from germline, CDR1 is LGHNA and CDR2 is YSLEER. The CDR3 region is CASSQDIDHEQYF. As DNA, the CDR3 is TGCGCCAGCAGCCAAGACATTGATCACGAGCAGTACTTC.

CDR3 DNA sequence: TGTGCCAGCAGTTTTTCACGGACGTACGAGCAGTACTTC. It codes for CASSFSRTYEQYF. V gene TRBV27 combines with J gene TRBJ2-7; no reliable D call. CDR3 length: 13 residues. CDR1 and CDR2 (germline): MNHEY, SMNVEV (reference sequence). V gave up 3 bases and J gave up 4 bases, with 10 bases separating them.

The rearrangement joins TRBV12-5 to TRBJ2-3, with 7 bases identical to TRBD2. Germline values: CDR1 LGHNT, CDR2 FRNRAP. The junction had 2 bases not matched to a gene; V was cut back by 0 bases and J by 5 bases. The CDR3 has 14 amino acids. CDR3 sequence (DNA): TGTGCTAGTGGTTTGGTGGGAGGGCGAGATACGCAGTATTTT. Its protein product is CASGLVGGRDTQYF. Combining the CDR3 with reference TRBV12-5 and TRBJ2-3 gives the whole variable domain DARVTQTPRHKVTEMGQEVTMRCQPILGHNTVFWYRQTMMQGLELLAYFRNRAPLDDSGMPKDRFSAEMPDATLATLKIQPSEPRDSAVYFCASGLVGGRDTQYFGPGTRLTVL.

The chain combines TRBV28 with TRBJ1-5; weak D call: TRBD1 (6 bases). Germline CDR1 reads MDHEN; CDR2 reads SYDVKM. The length of the CDR3 is 14 residues. The V and J ends lost 2 bases and 7 bases respectively, with 12 bases between them. The CDR3 DNA reads as TGTGCCAGCAGTTTAGCCGGGGGGCACCAGCCCCAGCATTTT. It translates to CASSLAGGHQPQHF. The entire variable domain, with the rest obtained from reference TRBV28 and TRBJ1-5, is as follows: DVKVTQSSRYLVKRTGEKVFLECVQDMDHENMFWYRQDPGLGLRLIYFSYDVKMKEKGDIPEGYSVSREKKERFSLILESASTNQTSMYLCASSLAGGHQPQHFGDGTRLSIL.

The rearrangement joins TRBV11-3 to TRBJ1-1; no firm D call. V lost 5 bases and J lost 1, with 8 bases in between. CDR1 and CDR2 from the germline V gene are SGHNT and YENEEA. The CDR3 runs to 13 residues. As DNA, the CDR3 is TGTGCCAGCAGCGACCGCCAGAACACTGAAGCTTTCTTT. Translating it yields CASSDRQNTEAFF.

The rearrangement uses TRBV30 and TRBJ2-1; D not certain. The CDR3 spans 15 residues. CDR1 and CDR2 from the germline V gene are GTSNPN and SVGIG (reference sequence). V lost 0 bases and J 6 bases, leaving 15 bases between the germline ends. The CDR3 nucleotides are TGTGCCTGGAGTGTCGGCAGTCAGATCATCAATGAGCAGTTCTTC. It is translated as CAWSVGSQIINEQFF.

On this clone itself: This sample also contains other DNA sequences that code for the same CDR3. The chain recombines TRBV30 with TRBJ1-3; D gene unclear. With 0 bases removed from V and 0 bases from J, the gap between germline ends came to 3 bases. The CDR3 covers 13 residues. CDR1 and CDR2 (germline): GTSNPN, SVGIG (reference sequence). CDR3 region: CAWSVSSGNTIYF. The CDR3 DNA reads as TGTGCCTGGAGTGTCTCCTCTGGAAACACCATATATTTT.

V is TRBV11-1 and J is TRBJ2-5; D unclear. This CDR3 is built from 12 residues. Between the trimmed V and J ends, which lost 1 base and 5 bases, there was a span of 5 bases. Germline assignment: CDR1 SGHAT and CDR2 FQDESV (reference sequence). This CDR3 is CASSLGFETQYF. CDR3 nucleotides: TGTGCCAGCAGCTTAGGTTTTGAGACCCAGTACTTC.

This chain links TRBV9 with TRBJ1-2, with D unresolved. With 0 bases removed from V and 6 bases from J, the gap between germline ends came to 15 bases. The CDR3 length is 15 residues. CDR1 SGDLS and CDR2 YYNGEE come from the germline V gene. The CDR3 bases are TGTGCCAGCAGCGTAGGTAGCAGCGCCTCCCATGGCTACACCTTC. As protein: CASSVGSSASHGYTF.

The chain recombines TRBV11-3 with TRBJ2-5; 7 bases are a match to TRBD2. Germline CDR1 SGHNT, CDR2 YENEEA. The CDR3 length is 15 residues. V lost 3 bases and J lost 5; bases outside the gene matches: 9. In DNA, the CDR3 is TGTGCCAGCAGCTTCTCCCGGGAGGACTTCGAGACCCAGTACTTC. Translating gives CASSFSREDFETQYF.